This T cell receptor (beta chain) comes out of a study of cytotoxic CD8 clonotypes in ibrutinib-treated CLL. Study in general: Patient counts were 11 relapsed/refractory, under 16 treatment-naive and 17 to 18 IGHV unmutated. Median treatment time before response sampling was about 12 months, range 6 to 36. Study results and limitations: Sample timing was unmatched between remission and later-progressing patients; lymph nodes unstudied.

The CDR3 contains 17 residues. Germline V CDR1 and CDR2: LNHDA, SQIVND (reference sequence). V was pared by 2 bases and J by 2 bases, with 16 bases between. Turning to this clone: Its antigen is undetermined.

Method: immunoSEQ multiplex PCR; TCRdb's copy keeps in-frame clones and lacks some. The sample contains some 84,000 clones, around 84% of which appear only once. The sample here was PBMCs, taken before ibrutinib treatment. The chain employs TRBV19 and TRBJ1-5; weak D call: TRBD1 (5 bases). This TCR derives from a human donor with chronic lymphocytic leukemia. The CDR3 nucleotides read TGTGCCAGTAGTATAAACCCCCGGGGCAGGGGCAATCAGCCCCAGCATTTT. Its translation: CASSINPRGRGNQPQHF. Looking up the rest from reference TRBV19 and TRBJ1-5 gives the full variable domain: DGGITQSPKYLFRKEGQNVTLSCEQNLNHDAMYWYRQDPGQGLRLIYYSQIVNDFQKGDIAEGYSVSREKKESFPLTVTSAQKNPTAFYLCASSINPRGRGNQPQHFGDGTRLSIL.